Listed here are 23 T cell receptor beta chains from one sample, sequenced in a study of blood T cells in healthy people across ages (dated by TCRdb to between 2015 and 2016). The method was 5' RACE. Sequencing was carried out with an Illumina HiSeq 2500. A second roughly 6 to 12 cycle PCR used a sample-barcoded 5' primer and a J-beta primer mix. Through fastp at Q25 and MiXCR, TCRdb rebuilt clones from the public reads, retaining in-frame beta chains. All rows with the same CDR3 protein become a single entry with the most common DNA and genes. The sample table lists some 290,000 distinct CDR3 sequences, roughly 27% of them with a count of one. Around 29% of the sample rests with the top ten. Material: blood. The source is a woman between 65 and 79 years old in good health.

This clonotype was observed a handful of times. This chain joins TRBV2 and TRBJ1-5; no clear D gene. With 7 bases removed from V and 0 bases from J, the gap between germline ends came to 7 bases. The germline V gene encodes CDR1 SNHLY and CDR2 FYNNEI. This CDR3 is built from 13 residues. CDR3 nucleotides: TGTGCCAGCACTGGCTATAGCAATCAGCCCCAGCATTTT. Protein: CASTGYSNQPQHF.

The CDR3 DNA sequence: TGCAGCGACCCGGGACACCATACGCAGTATTTT. This sequence encodes CSDPGHHTQYF. The genes are TRBV29-1 and TRBJ2-3; maybe TRBD1 (6 bases). V shed 7 bases and J shed 7 bases, with 12 bases lying between them. The CDR3 has 11 residues. The germline V gene encodes CDR1 SQVTM and CDR2 ANQGSEA.

This clonotype was recorded at least ten times. The chain recombines TRBV28 with TRBJ2-5; 9 bases fit TRBD1. Germline CDR1 and CDR2: MDHEN and SYDVKM. V lost 6 bases to trimming and J lost 4 bases; unmatched junction nucleotides: 9. The CDR3 has 15 residues. The CDR3 region has the DNA TGTGCCAGCAGCCTGGGACAGGGTATTGTAGAGACCCAGTACTTC. Its protein product is CASSLGQGIVETQYF.

The CDR3 sequence: CASSHLLKGTGELFF. Here the CDR3 DNA reads TGTGCCAGCAGTCACCTTCTGAAGGGCACCGGGGAGCTGTTTTTT. V is TRBV28 and J is TRBJ2-2; D remains ambiguous. Germline V gene data show CDR1 as MDHEN and CDR2 as SYDVKM. V was trimmed by 5 bases and J by 4 bases, leaving 14 bases between them. This CDR3 region has 15 residues.

This clonotype was detected a few times. CDR3 amino acids: CASSLAGRGVGNEQFF. The DNA of the CDR3 is TGTGCCAGCAGCTTGGCCGGCAGGGGGGTTGGCAATGAGCAGTTCTTC. J is TRBJ2-7 and V is TRBV5-6, with D possibly TRBD1 on 7 matching bases. The closer fit of TRBJ2-1 to the DNA end suggests the J call may be wrong. The CDR3 is 16 amino acids. CDR1 is SGHDT and CDR2 is YYEEEE in the germline V gene.

This chain uses TRBV7-2 with TRBJ2-6, with D perhaps matching TRBD2 (5 bases). CDR3 size: 14 residues. Germline V gives CDR1 SGHTA, CDR2 FQGNSA. V was clipped by 9 bases and J by 1 base, with 10 bases between them. Here the CDR3 DNA reads TGTGCCAGTAAAGAGGGTTCTGGGGCCAACGTCCTGACTTTC. Translating it yields CASKEGSGANVLTF.

This clonotype was observed a handful of times. The rearrangement links TRBV27 to TRBJ2-1; maybe TRBD2 (6 bases). This CDR3 spans 15 amino acids. Trimming removed 3 bases from V and 5 bases from J, with 14 bases in between. The V gene's germline CDR1 is MNHEY and CDR2 SMNVEV (reference sequence). CDR3 DNA: TGTGCCAGCAGTTTTGACCGCGGGGCTAACAATGAGCAGTTCTTC. This gives the protein CASSFDRGANNEQFF.

The chain recombines TRBV28 with TRBJ2-7; D may be TRBD2 (5 bases). Deletions cut 3 bases from V and 1 base from J, with 13 bases between. Germline assignment: CDR1 MDHEN and CDR2 SYDVKM. The CDR3 is 15 residues long. CDR3 residues: CASSFSNGGSYEQYF. The CDR3 region has the DNA TGTGCCAGCAGTTTTTCGAACGGAGGTTCCTACGAGCAGTACTTC.

This clonotype has more than one count but fewer than ten. This rearrangement joins TRBV7-8 to TRBJ1-3; D is undetermined. CDR3 length: 16 residues. Looked up from germline, CDR1 is SGHVS and CDR2 is FQNEAQ. Trimming pared 3 bases from V and 0 bases from J, leaving 12 bases between. This CDR3 is CASSFAPQVSGNTIYF. As DNA, the CDR3 is TGTGCCAGCAGCTTTGCCCCTCAGGTCTCTGGAAACACCATATATTTT.

A remark on this clonotype: One end of the junction varies from germline; a read error may be responsible. The chain uses TRBV6-2 or TRBV6-3 and TRBJ2-5, with D perhaps matching TRBD2 (5 bases). CDR3 length equals 13 residues. CDR1 and CDR2 from the germline V gene are MNHEY and SVGEGT. For the CDR3, the DNA is TGTGCCAGCAGTTACGTCGGCCGCGGGTTGTTAGACTTC. Residues: CASSYVGRGLLDF.

The rearrangement joins TRBV7-2 to TRBJ2-7; D might be TRBD1 (6 bases). The CDR3 runs 17 residues. The V gene's germline CDR1 is SGHTA and CDR2 FQGNSA. Trimming left V 1 base short and J 2 bases short, with 18 bases between. The CDR3 loop reads CASSLVFRGVIPYEQYF. The CDR3 DNA reads as TGTGCCAGCAGCTTAGTTTTCAGGGGCGTAATCCCCTACGAGCAGTACTTC. Full variable domain (rest looked up from reference TRBV7-2 and TRBJ2-7): GAGVSQSPSNKVTEKGKDVELRCDPISGHTALYWYRQSLGQGLEFLIYFQGNSAPDKSGLPSDRFSAERTGGSVSTLTIQRTQQEDSAVYLCASSLVFRGVIPYEQYFGPGTRLTVT.

This clonotype showed up just a few times. A junction boundary mismatches the germline segment, possibly from a read error. The chain joins TRBV7-3 to TRBJ2-1; 8 bases align to TRBD2. There are 16 residues in the CDR3. Per the germline V gene, CDR1 is SGHTA and CDR2 is FQGTGA. The CDR3 protein is CASSPRGLAGRNVQFF. In nucleotides, the CDR3 is TGTGCCAGCAGCCCAAGAGGACTAGCCGGTCGCAATGTGCAGTTCTTC.

V usage is TRBV20-1 and J usage is TRBJ2-5, with 11 nucleotides matching TRBD2. The germline V gene encodes CDR1 DFQATT and CDR2 SNEGSKA (reference sequence). Unmatched junction bases numbered 22, after V lost 5 bases and J lost 5 bases. The CDR3 runs to 19 residues. The CDR3 here is CSAPTNAFIAGGPSETQYF. CDR3 DNA sequence: TGCAGTGCTCCTACCAACGCCTTTATAGCGGGAGGGCCCTCGGAGACCCAGTACTTC.

In its sample, this clonotype was seen a few times. The CDR3 bases are TGTGCCAGCAGCGTAGAGTTCTGGGGGCCCCAAGAGACCCAGTACTTC. This translates into CASSVEFWGPQETQYF. The chain is built from TRBV9 and TRBJ2-5, with D possibly TRBD1 on 6 matching bases. Germline values: CDR1 SGDLS, CDR2 YYNGEE. Trimming shortened V by 0 bases and J by 1 base, and 13 bases separated the two germline ends. The CDR3 sequence is 16 residues long.

This rearrangement joins TRBV29-1 to TRBJ2-1, with TRBD1 matching over 8 bases. V lost 2 bases, J lost 7 bases, and 10 bases stayed unmatched. Germline V gene data show CDR1 as SQVTM and CDR2 as ANQGSEA. CDR3 length: 15 residues. CDR3 sequence: CSVESDRGLWNEQFF. CDR3 nucleotide sequence: TGCAGCGTTGAATCCGACAGGGGACTCTGGAATGAGCAGTTCTTC.

The rearrangement links TRBV6-2 or TRBV6-3 to TRBJ1-2, with D unclear. This CDR3 is 14 amino acids long. CDR1 and CDR2 (germline): MNHEY, SVGEGT. V was pared by 0 bases and J by 1 base, with 6 bases between. The CDR3 spells CASSYSARNYGYTF. CDR3 nucleotide sequence: TGTGCCAGCAGTTACTCAGCACGTAACTATGGCTACACCTTC.

The CDR3 DNA is TGCGCCAGCAGCCTAATCAGGGGTCCTGAGCAGTTCTTC. The encoded protein is CASSLIRGPEQFF. This rearrangement joins TRBV4-1 to TRBJ2-1; tentatively, D is TRBD1 (6 bases). The CDR3 totals 13 residues. The V and J ends lost 4 bases and 9 bases respectively, with 13 bases between them. Germline CDR1 is MGHRA and CDR2 is YSYEKL.

This clonotype was found a few times. The rearrangement links TRBV29-1 to TRBJ2-7; the match to TRBD2 covers 11 bases. V gave up 7 bases and J gave up 6 bases; unmatched junction bases: 11. CDR1 is SQVTM and CDR2 is ANQGSEA in the germline V gene. The CDR3 totals 14 residues. The CDR3 region is CSGRTSGSRSEQYF. CDR3 DNA sequence: TGCAGCGGAAGGACTAGCGGGTCCCGATCCGAGCAGTACTTC.

This chain links TRBV28 with TRBJ2-1; 9 positions match TRBD1. This CDR3 has 17 residues. Trimming cost V 1 base and J 2 bases; bases outside gene matches: 6. Germline V gives CDR1 MDHEN, CDR2 SYDVKM. CDR3 region: CASSLLSGTGPYNEQFF. The CDR3, as DNA: TGTGCCAGCAGTTTATTATCGGGGACAGGGCCCTACAATGAGCAGTTCTTC. The full variable domain, completed using reference TRBV28 and TRBJ2-1, is DVKVTQSSRYLVKRTGEKVFLECVQDMDHENMFWYRQDPGLGLRLIYFSYDVKMKEKGDIPEGYSVSREKKERFSLILESASTNQTSMYLCASSLLSGTGPYNEQFFGPGTRLTVL.

This clonotype was seen more than once but under ten times. The V gene is TRBV10-3, the J gene TRBJ2-1; D remains ambiguous. The CDR3 is 13 amino acids. Trimming left V 11 bases short and J 2 bases short, with 13 bases between. Germline-derived CDR1 and CDR2 are ENHRY and SYGVKD. The CDR3 loop reads CAVAPLTYNEQFF. DNA of the CDR3: TGTGCCGTCGCCCCCCTCACCTACAATGAGCAGTTCTTC.

As regards this clonotype: This likely comes from a read error, as the CDR3 has no conserved phenylalanine or tryptophan at its end. The chain joins TRBV5-1 to TRBJ1-2; D call uncertain. The germline V gene encodes CDR1 SGHRS and CDR2 YFSETQ. This CDR3 region has 12 residues. Between the trimmed V and J ends, which lost 5 bases and 6 bases, there was a span of 11 bases. This chain's CDR3 is CASRIRDNGYTL. Here the CDR3 DNA reads TGCGCCAGCAGAATTCGAGACAATGGCTACACCTTA.

Concerning this clonotype: A junction end diverges from the germline sequence, so it may reflect a read error. The rearrangement uses TRBV29-1 and TRBJ2-1; 7 bases agree with TRBD2. CDR3 length equals 13 residues. Germline assignment: CDR1 SQVTM and CDR2 ANQGSEA. This CDR3 reads CSLGGRAYSEQFF. CDR3 sequence (DNA): TGCAGCCTAGGAGGGAGGGCCTACAGTGAGCAGTTCTTC.

The J gene is TRBJ1-2, the V gene TRBV19, with D maybe TRBD1 (6 bases). Germline CDR1 LNHDA, CDR2 SQIVND (reference sequence). This CDR3 spans 14 amino acids. With 4 bases removed from V and 1 base from J, the gap between germline ends came to 10 bases. CDR3 in amino acids: CASSSGQNNYGYTF. The CDR3 region has the DNA TGTGCCAGTAGTAGCGGACAGAATAACTATGGCTACACCTTC.